A single sample is the source of the 28 T cell receptor beta chains below, sequenced in a study of post-analysis software for immune sequencing data. Tagging with unique molecular identifiers was a feature of the TCR beta cDNA libraries. MiXCR, applied by TCRdb to the PCR reads, yields one record per CDR3 protein. The repertoire holds 450,000 to 700,000 distinct CDR3 sequences, with about 40% as singletons. Study observations and caveats: Five or six TRBV segments, TRBV5-6, TRBV5-1 and TRBV20-1 among them, were found more frequent in patients than controls.

The antigens for these receptors are not known. Sequenced material: blood. Source of these receptors: a girl aged 10 to 17 with multiple sclerosis.

This chain links TRBV12-3 or TRBV12-4 with TRBJ2-1; 8 bases match TRBD2. Trimming took 5 bases from V and 6 from J; bases not matched to a gene: 6. This CDR3 has 14 amino acids. CDR3: CASSLVGLGNEQFF. For the CDR3, the DNA is TGTGCCAGCAGTCTGGTGGGACTAGGCAATGAGCAGTTCTTC.

The rearrangement uses TRBV7-9 and TRBJ2-5; D gene unclear. The V end lost 5 bases, the J end lost 1 base, and 14 bases lay between the germline ends. The germline V gene has CDR1 SEHNR and CDR2 FQNEAQ (reference sequence). The CDR3 covers 15 residues. The CDR3 sequence: CASSPRDLGQETQYF. The CDR3 DNA follows: TGTGCCAGCAGCCCTCGTGATTTGGGCCAAGAGACCCAGTACTTC.

The CDR3 sequence is CSALEDTQYF. The CDR3 DNA reads as TGCAGTGCACTTGAAGATACGCAGTATTTT. This sequence joins TRBV20-1 and TRBJ2-3; D gene ambiguous. The V gene lost 6 bases and the J gene lost 5 bases, with 6 bases spanning the gap. This CDR3 has 10 amino acids. Germline V gene sequence: CDR1 DFQATT, CDR2 SNEGSKA (reference sequence).

In this sample, this clonotype turned up a few times. This rearrangement joins TRBV6-1 to TRBJ2-7, with D tentatively TRBD2 (6 bases). Germline V CDR1 and CDR2: MNHNS, SASEGT. CDR3 length: 18 residues. The ends were cut back, 7 bases at V and 1 base at J, with 26 bases in the middle. CDR3 region: CASTPGTRGGPLSYEQYF. The CDR3 DNA reads as TGTGCCAGCACCCCCGGGACTCGGGGCGGTCCACTGTCCTACGAGCAGTACTTC.

The chain is built from TRBV6-5 and TRBJ1-2, with unresolved D. Trimming stripped 6 bases from V and 4 bases from J, with 9 bases between. The germline V gene encodes CDR1 MNHEY and CDR2 SVGAGI. The CDR3 runs 12 residues. In DNA form, the CDR3 reads TGTGCCAGCAGATCAGCGGCCTATGGCTACACCTTC. Protein: CASRSAAYGYTF.

The chain links TRBV20-1 to TRBJ1-2; D is unclear. Germline V gives CDR1 DFQATT, CDR2 SNEGSKA (reference sequence). This CDR3 spans 15 amino acids. Trimming stripped 3 bases from V and 0 bases from J, with 14 bases between. This chain's CDR3 is CSASAEVLANYGYTF. For the CDR3, the DNA is TGCAGTGCTAGCGCGGAGGTTTTGGCTAACTATGGCTACACCTTC.

The chain has TRBV20-1 and TRBJ1-6, with TRBD1 matching over 7 bases. The CDR3 totals 16 residues. V dropped 4 bases and J dropped 0; count of bases not matched to a gene: 6. Germline values: CDR1 DFQATT, CDR2 SNEGSKA (reference sequence). Here the CDR3 DNA reads TGCAGTGCTATACAGGGGTCTAGCTCCTATAATTCACCCCTCCACTTT. Residues: CSAIQGSSSYNSPLHF.

This clonotype was counted a single time. The chain links TRBV5-1 to TRBJ2-3, with a tentative D call TRBD1 (5 bases). Germline CDR1 is SGHRS and CDR2 is YFSETQ. Deletions cut 0 bases from V and 5 bases from J, with 10 bases between. The CDR3 loop spans 14 amino acids. CDR3 loop: CASSLVRVGDTQYF. DNA for the CDR3: TGCGCCAGCAGCTTGGTCAGGGTTGGAGATACGCAGTATTTT.

V and J are TRBV5-1 and TRBJ1-5, with 8 bases aligning to TRBD1. CDR1 and CDR2 from the germline V gene are SGHRS and YFSETQ. The V and J ends lost 7 bases and 2 bases, in that order; junction bases with no gene match: 2. The CDR3 runs to 13 residues. The CDR3 sequence: CASLTGGNQPQHF. The CDR3 bases are TGCGCCAGCCTGACAGGGGGCAATCAGCCCCAGCATTTT.

The gene calls are TRBV6-1 and TRBJ2-4; no clear D gene. CDR1 is MNHNS and CDR2 is SASEGT in the germline V gene. V lost 2 bases and J lost 0, with 8 bases in between. CDR3 size: 15 residues. Written as DNA, the CDR3 is TGTGCCAGCAGTGAATCCCGGCCAGCCAAAAACATTCAGTACTTC. Translation: CASSESRPAKNIQYF.

This clonotype was seen only a few times. J is TRBJ2-7 and V is TRBV7-6; 7 bases agree with TRBD1. Looked up from germline, CDR1 is SGHVS and CDR2 is FNYEAQ. This CDR3 is built from 16 residues. Trimming removed 1 base from V and 4 bases from J; junction bases left unmatched: 10. CDR3 in amino acids: CASSLGDPGQLYEQYF. CDR3 sequence (DNA): TGTGCCAGCAGCTTAGGGGATCCGGGACAGCTTTACGAGCAGTACTTC.

J is TRBJ2-1 and V is TRBV6-6; 15 bases match TRBD2. The CDR3 spans 16 residues. The V and J ends lost 4 bases and 8 bases, in that order; junction bases with no gene match: 6. CDR1 and CDR2 (germline): MNHNY, SVGAGI (reference sequence). CDR3 in amino acids: CASSFGLAGGHHEQFF. In DNA form, the CDR3 reads TGTGCCAGCAGTTTCGGACTAGCGGGGGGGCACCATGAGCAGTTCTTC.

This clonotype showed up just a few times. This sequence joins TRBV5-1 and TRBJ2-7; possibly TRBD1 or TRBD2 for D (5 bases each). The CDR3 runs to 18 residues. Germline V lookup: CDR1 SGHRS, CDR2 YFSETQ. Trimming left V 8 bases short and J 3 bases short, with 30 bases between. The CDR3 spells CASTLMSIGAATVYEQYF. In nucleotides, the CDR3 is TGCGCCAGTACCCTAATGTCGATCGGGGCGGCAACCGTCTACGAGCAGTACTTC. Supplemented by reference TRBV5-1 and TRBJ2-7, the full variable domain reads KAGVTQTPRYLIKTRGQQVTLSCSPISGHRSVSWYQQTPGQGLQFLFEYFSETQRNKGNFPGRFSGRQFSNSRSEMNVSTLELGDSALYLCASTLMSIGAATVYEQYFGPGTRLTVT.

The V gene is TRBV20-1, the J gene TRBJ1-2; possible D gene TRBD1, 5 bases. The CDR3 is 14 amino acids. V dropped 3 bases and J dropped 4 bases, with 15 bases sitting between them. The germline CDR1 and CDR2 sequences are DFQATT and SNEGSKA (reference sequence). Written as DNA, the CDR3 is TGCAGTGCTAGTAGGGGAAGAGAGCTCTATGGCTACACCTTC. It translates to CSASRGRELYGYTF.

This clonotype was seen a few times. The J gene is TRBJ1-5, the V gene TRBV7-6, with 8 bases aligning to TRBD1. From germline, CDR1 is SGHVS and CDR2 FNYEAQ. The CDR3 has 16 amino acids. V lost 1 base to trimming and J lost 2 bases; unmatched junction nucleotides: 4. CDR3 sequence: CASSLGSGGGNQPQHF. DNA of the CDR3: TGTGCCAGCAGCTTAGGTTCAGGGGGCGGCAATCAGCCCCAGCATTTT.

A few counts support this clonotype. V gene TRBV7-8 combines with J gene TRBJ2-7; D remains ambiguous. The germline V and J ends were trimmed by 0 bases and 0 bases, with 6 bases remaining between them. The CDR3 has 14 residues. Germline CDR1 is SGHVS and CDR2 is FQNEAQ. This chain's CDR3 is CASSLAVGSYEQYF. CDR3 bases: TGTGCCAGCAGCTTAGCTGTGGGCTCCTACGAGCAGTACTTC.

This sequence joins TRBV4-2 and TRBJ2-7; TRBD2 matches at 7 bases. This CDR3 region has 16 residues. Trimming took 2 bases from V and 0 from J; bases not matched to a gene: 7. CDR1 and CDR2 from the germline V gene are LGHNA and YNFKEQ. The CDR3, as DNA: TGTGCCAGCAGCCAAAGGTGGGGCGGGGGCTCCTACGAGCAGTACTTC. It specifies CASSQRWGGGSYEQYF.

The genes are TRBV2 and TRBJ1-1; 9 bases are shared with TRBD1. This CDR3 region has 17 residues. Per the germline V gene, CDR1 is SNHLY and CDR2 is FYNNEI. V lost 6 bases to trimming and J lost 0 bases; unmatched junction nucleotides: 11. CDR3 amino acids: CASSDPGQGVVNTEAFF. DNA of the CDR3: TGTGCCAGCAGCGATCCGGGACAGGGCGTTGTGAACACTGAAGCTTTCTTT.

For this clonotype: Here the CDR3 omits its conserved ending phenylalanine or tryptophan, so a read error is the likely source. The genes are TRBV5-1 and TRBJ2-7, with TRBD1 matching 7 bases. The better agreement between TRBJ2-5 and the DNA end casts doubt on the J call. The CDR3 runs 12 residues. Germline lookup yields CDR1 SGHRS and CDR2 YFSETQ. CDR3 residues: CASSLQGQTQYC. CDR3 nucleotide sequence: TGCGCCAGCAGCTTACAGGGGCAGACCCAGTACTGC.

The V and J genes are TRBV19 and TRBJ1-2, with TRBD1 matching over 7 bases. The CDR3 covers 15 residues. Germline CDR1 LNHDA, CDR2 SQIVND (reference sequence). V was pared by 3 bases and J by 1 base, with 5 bases of the junction left unmatched. CDR3: CASSIRTGLNYGYTF. CDR3 coding DNA: TGTGCCAGTAGTATTCGGACAGGTCTTAACTATGGCTACACCTTC.

V usage is TRBV6-5 and J usage is TRBJ1-2; D remains unclear. The germline gives CDR1 MNHEY, CDR2 SVGAGI. The CDR3 totals 15 residues. V was cut by 0 bases and J by 3 bases, with 11 bases left in between. The chain's CDR3 is CASSYSHSPYYGYTF. In DNA, the CDR3 is TGTGCCAGCAGTTACTCCCATTCCCCCTACTATGGCTACACCTTC.

This clonotype showed up just a few times. This chain connects TRBV5-1 to TRBJ1-2; maybe TRBD1 (5 bases). Germline loops: CDR1 SGHRS, CDR2 YFSETQ. The CDR3 runs to 14 residues. V was clipped by 0 bases and J by 4 bases, with 10 bases between them. CDR3 residues: CASSLEGGTYGYTF. The CDR3 DNA follows: TGCGCCAGCAGCTTGGAAGGCGGGACCTATGGCTACACCTTC.

The V and J genes are TRBV12-3 or TRBV12-4 and TRBJ2-5; TRBD1 might be the D (5 bases). This CDR3 comprises 12 residues. With 5 bases removed from V and 5 bases from J, the gap between germline ends came to 9 bases. The CDR3 bases are TGTGCCAGCAGTAAGGGGTCTGAGACCCAGTACTTC. Translated: CASSKGSETQYF.

The chain recombines TRBV10-3 with TRBJ2-3; the D call may be TRBD1 or TRBD2 (5 bases each). Germline V lookup: CDR1 ENHRY, CDR2 SYGVKD. The ends were cut back, 2 bases at V and 3 bases at J, with 15 bases in the middle. The CDR3 runs to 16 residues. The CDR3 spells CAISERGVGETDTQYF. The CDR3 nucleotides are TGTGCCATCAGTGAGAGGGGAGTAGGGGAAACAGATACGCAGTATTTT.

The chain recombines TRBV18 with TRBJ2-1, with D possibly called TRBD1 or TRBD2 (6 bases each). CDR1 is KGHSH, CDR2 LQKENI, per germline. The ends were cut back, 2 bases at V and 3 bases at J, with 26 bases in the middle. This CDR3 has 20 amino acids. The CDR3 nucleotides read TGTGCCAGCTCACCAGAATCGCACGGGGGCCCTCCGGGGGTCTACAATGAGCAGTTCTTC. Translating it yields CASSPESHGGPPGVYNEQFF.

The chain carries TRBV29-1 and TRBJ2-3, with 8 bases identical to TRBD2. This CDR3 region has 15 residues. CDR1 is SQVTM, CDR2 ANQGSEA, per germline. V trimming: 7 bases; J trimming: 4 bases; junction bases outside the gene matches: 13. DNA for the CDR3: TGCAGCGCGACAACGGGGGGGAGGGCCCCAGATACGCAGTATTTT. Encoded protein: CSATTGGRAPDTQYF.

This clonotype was detected once. The chain links TRBV5-4 to TRBJ1-1; TRBD1 might be the D (6 bases). The CDR3 is 14 amino acids. The V and J ends lost 3 bases and 7 bases respectively, with 16 bases between them. Germline CDR1 and CDR2: SGHNT and YYREEE (reference sequence). CDR3 in DNA: TGTGCCAGCAGCTCCCAGATGAGGACAGTTGAAGCTTTCTTT. Its translation is CASSSQMRTVEAFF. Drawing the rest from reference TRBV5-4 and TRBJ1-1, the complete variable domain is ETGVTQSPTHLIKTRGQQVTLRCSSQSGHNTVSWYQQALGQGPQFIFQYYREEENGRGNFPPRFSGLQFPNYSSELNVNALELDDSALYLCASSSQMRTVEAFFGQGTRLTVV.

The chain recombines TRBV7-9 with TRBJ2-1, with TRBD2 matching 8 bases. This CDR3 region has 16 residues. CDR1 and CDR2 from the germline V gene are SEHNR and FQNEAQ (reference sequence). Trimming cost V 0 bases and J 7 bases; bases outside gene matches: 8. The CDR3 sequence: CASSLAASGGGNEQFF. The CDR3, as DNA: TGTGCCAGCAGCTTAGCAGCCAGCGGGGGAGGGAATGAGCAGTTCTTC.